Listed below are T cell receptor beta chains from one sample, sequenced in a study of T cells in Graves' hyperthyroidism and ophthalmopathy. TCRdb reprocessed the multiplex PCR reads via MiXCR and lists one record per CDR3 protein. This sample has 530,000 or so distinct CDR3 sequences, with less than 25% found just once. The source material was blood. The receptors were sampled from a woman aged 25 to 39 with Graves' ophthalmopathy. The CDR3 runs from the conserved cysteine through the conserved F or W. Fields, in order: V gene, clone size, D gene, J gene, CDR3 protein, CDR3 DNA. D genes are given only for firm matches. A row's size may be missing; if present it is once, few, many or a size class.

v_call: TRBV29-1
clone_size: few
d_call: TRBD1
j_call: TRBJ2-2
cdr3_aa: CSGRGTGVTGELFF
cdr3_nt: TGCAGCGGGAGGGGGACAGGGGTTACCGGGGAGCTGTTTTTT

v_call: TRBV19
clone_size: many
d_call: .
j_call: TRBJ1-5
cdr3_aa: CASSMAGYEQPQHF
cdr3_nt: TGTGCCAGTAGTATGGCAGGGTATGAACAGCCCCAGCATTTT

v_call: TRBV19
clone_size: few
d_call: .
j_call: TRBJ2-7
cdr3_aa: CASSIRKRYPIIEQYF
cdr3_nt: TGTGCCAGTAGTATCCGGAAGAGATACCCCATTATTGAGCAGTACTTC

v_call: TRBV5-1
clone_size: many
d_call: .
j_call: TRBJ2-1
cdr3_aa: CASSLGTQDNEQFF
cdr3_nt: TGCGCCAGCAGCTTGGGGACACAGGACAATGAGCAGTTCTTC

v_call: TRBV6-2/TRBV6-3
clone_size: many
d_call: TRBD1
j_call: TRBJ1-2
cdr3_aa: CASSYSKVFVRGEYGYTF
cdr3_nt: TGTGCCAGCAGTTACTCGAAGGTTTTTGTCAGGGGGGAATATGGCTACACCTTC

v_call: TRBV30
clone_size: many
d_call: TRBD1
j_call: TRBJ1-1
cdr3_aa: CAWSSTGGITEAFF
cdr3_nt: TGTGCCTGGAGTTCCACAGGGGGGATCACTGAAGCTTTCTTT

v_call: TRBV28
clone_size: .
d_call: TRBD1
j_call: TRBJ2-7
cdr3_aa: CASSRTGGRYEQYF
cdr3_nt: TGTGCCAGCAGCCGAACAGGGGGCCGCTACGAGCAGTACTTC

v_call: TRBV29-1
clone_size: many
d_call: .
j_call: TRBJ1-5
cdr3_aa: CSPTRVKQPQHF
cdr3_nt: TGCAGCCCTACCAGGGTTAAACAGCCCCAGCATTTT

v_call: TRBV7-8
clone_size: .
d_call: .
j_call: TRBJ2-5
cdr3_aa: CASSLSPTKKTQYF
cdr3_nt: TGTGCCAGCAGCTTAAGTCCTACGAAAAAGACCCAGTACTTC

v_call: TRBV27
clone_size: many
d_call: .
j_call: TRBJ1-1
cdr3_aa: CASSFGGPGGRKAFF
cdr3_nt: TGTGCCAGCAGTTTCGGGGGTCCGGGGGGGAGAAAAGCTTTCTTT

v_call: TRBV11-1
clone_size: few
d_call: TRBD1
j_call: TRBJ2-7
cdr3_aa: CASSLPRTGPRSYEQYF
cdr3_nt: TGTGCCAGCAGCTTACCTAGGACAGGGCCCAGATCCTACGAGCAGTACTTC

v_call: TRBV20-1
clone_size: many
d_call: TRBD2
j_call: TRBJ2-2
cdr3_aa: CSATGSSGANTGELFF
cdr3_nt: TGCAGTGCCACAGGGTCTAGCGGGGCGAACACCGGGGAGCTGTTTTTT

v_call: TRBV12-3/TRBV12-4
clone_size: many
d_call: .
j_call: TRBJ1-2
cdr3_aa: CASSNIRPEF
cdr3_nt: TGTGCCAGCAGCAACATCCGTCCCGAATTC

v_call: TRBV29-1
clone_size: many
d_call: TRBD1
j_call: TRBJ1-2
cdr3_aa: CSVIDRGLGYTF
cdr3_nt: TGCAGCGTTATAGACAGGGGGCTTGGCTACACCTTC

v_call: TRBV28
clone_size: many
d_call: .
j_call: TRBJ2-7
cdr3_aa: CASSLEISYEQYF
cdr3_nt: TGTGCCAGCAGTTTGGAGATCTCCTACGAGCAGTACTTC

v_call: TRBV29-1
clone_size: .
d_call: .
j_call: TRBJ1-2
cdr3_aa: CSVESGTGYTF
cdr3_nt: TGCAGCGTTGAATCCGGGACTGGCTACACCTTC

v_call: TRBV28
clone_size: many
d_call: .
j_call: TRBJ1-2
cdr3_aa: CASSLFWGGQGRAGYTF
cdr3_nt: TGTGCCAGCAGTTTATTTTGGGGCGGGCAGGGGCGCGCGGGCTACACCTTC

v_call: TRBV6-1
clone_size: many
d_call: .
j_call: TRBJ2-2
cdr3_aa: CASRQPRGDTGELFF
cdr3_nt: TGTGCCAGCAGGCAACCCAGGGGGGACACCGGGGAGCTGTTTTTT

v_call: TRBV2
clone_size: many
d_call: .
j_call: TRBJ1-1
cdr3_aa: CASRSTHANTEAFF
cdr3_nt: TGTGCCAGCAGATCCACCCACGCGAACACTGAAGCTTTCTTT

v_call: TRBV7-2
clone_size: few
d_call: .
j_call: TRBJ2-5
cdr3_aa: CASSRQEGGQETQYF
cdr3_nt: TGTGCCAGCAGCCGTCAAGAGGGGGGACAAGAGACCCAGTACTTC

v_call: TRBV10-3
clone_size: many
d_call: .
j_call: TRBJ1-2
cdr3_aa: CAISGGGDYGYTF
cdr3_nt: TGTGCCATCAGTGGTGGGGGAGACTATGGCTACACCTTC

v_call: TRBV19
clone_size: many
d_call: TRBD1
j_call: TRBJ2-3
cdr3_aa: CASSITGATDTQYF
cdr3_nt: TGTGCCAGTAGTATAACAGGGGCCACAGATACGCAGTATTTT

v_call: TRBV27
clone_size: many
d_call: TRBD1
j_call: TRBJ2-6
cdr3_aa: CASSGTDYSGANVLTF
cdr3_nt: TGTGCCAGCAGCGGGACAGATTACTCTGGGGCCAACGTCCTGACTTTC

v_call: TRBV6-1
clone_size: many
d_call: .
j_call: TRBJ1-1
cdr3_aa: CASSEERGGEAFF
cdr3_nt: TGTGCCAGCAGTGAAGAAAGGGGGGGTGAAGCTTTCTTT

v_call: TRBV5-4
clone_size: .
d_call: TRBD1
j_call: TRBJ2-7
cdr3_aa: CASSQADRVHEQYF
cdr3_nt: TGTGCCAGCAGCCAAGCGGACAGGGTACACGAGCAGTACTTC

v_call: TRBV6-2/TRBV6-3
clone_size: once
d_call: TRBD1
j_call: TRBJ1-5
cdr3_aa: CASREQGDYNQPQHF
cdr3_nt: TGTGCCAGCAGAGAACAGGGGGATTACAATCAGCCCCAGCATTTT

v_call: TRBV18
clone_size: many
d_call: TRBD1
j_call: TRBJ1-2
cdr3_aa: CASSPQGGDPYGYTF
cdr3_nt: TGTGCCAGCTCACCTCAGGGGGGGGACCCGTATGGCTACACCTTC

v_call: TRBV15
clone_size: .
d_call: TRBD1
j_call: TRBJ1-1
cdr3_aa: CATRAHRGGTEAFF
cdr3_nt: TGTGCCACCAGAGCTCACAGGGGAGGAACTGAAGCTTTCTTT

v_call: TRBV6-1
clone_size: .
d_call: .
j_call: TRBJ1-1
cdr3_aa: CASQRSEGNSEAFF
cdr3_nt: TGTGCCAGCCAACGTTCGGAGGGGAACTCTGAAGCTTTCTTT

v_call: TRBV7-9
clone_size: many
d_call: .
j_call: TRBJ1-1
cdr3_aa: CASSLGSNEAFF
cdr3_nt: TGTGCCAGCAGCTTAGGCTCGAATGAAGCTTTCTTT

v_call: TRBV10-3
clone_size: many
d_call: .
j_call: TRBJ1-1
cdr3_aa: CAISPAGWTEAFF
cdr3_nt: TGTGCCATCAGTCCAGCGGGATGGACTGAAGCTTTCTTT

v_call: TRBV30
clone_size: .
d_call: TRBD1
j_call: TRBJ1-2
cdr3_aa: CAWSVGGQGVYGYTF
cdr3_nt: TGTGCCTGGAGTGTAGGGGGACAGGGGGTCTATGGCTACACCTTC

v_call: TRBV7-3
clone_size: many
d_call: .
j_call: TRBJ2-2
cdr3_aa: CASSLRATGELFF
cdr3_nt: TGTGCCAGCAGCTTAAGGGCCACCGGGGAGCTGTTTTTT

v_call: TRBV28
clone_size: few
d_call: TRBD1
j_call: TRBJ1-1
cdr3_aa: CASSLPGQERNTEAFF
cdr3_nt: TGTGCCAGCAGTCTCCCCGGACAGGAAAGGAACACTGAAGCTTTCTTT

v_call: TRBV3-1
clone_size: many
d_call: TRBD1
j_call: TRBJ1-1
cdr3_aa: CASSHGQVFTEAFF
cdr3_nt: TGTGCCAGCAGCCACGGACAGGTCTTCACTGAAGCTTTCTTT

v_call: TRBV11-2
clone_size: .
d_call: .
j_call: TRBJ2-5
cdr3_aa: CASSIDRSGVETQYF
cdr3_nt: TGTGCCAGCAGCATAGACAGGTCTGGGGTAGAGACCCAGTACTTC

v_call: TRBV9
clone_size: few
d_call: .
j_call: TRBJ2-3
cdr3_aa: CASSGPVEGTDTQYF
cdr3_nt: TGTGCCAGCAGCGGGCCCGTGGAGGGCACAGATACGCAGTATTTT

v_call: TRBV6-1
clone_size: many
d_call: .
j_call: TRBJ2-7
cdr3_aa: CASSGTGQREQYF
cdr3_nt: TGTGCCAGCAGTGGGACCGGACAGCGGGAGCAGTACTTC

v_call: TRBV19
clone_size: .
d_call: TRBD1
j_call: TRBJ2-5
cdr3_aa: CASRTTGSRETQYF
cdr3_nt: TGTGCCAGTAGGACGACAGGGTCTAGGGAGACCCAGTACTTC

v_call: TRBV19
clone_size: few
d_call: .
j_call: TRBJ2-5
cdr3_aa: CASSIQAGIETQYF
cdr3_nt: TGTGCCAGTAGTATCCAGGCTGGGATCGAGACCCAGTACTTC

v_call: TRBV6-2/TRBV6-3
clone_size: many
d_call: .
j_call: TRBJ1-1
cdr3_aa: CASSSAGPNTEAFF
cdr3_nt: TGTGCCAGCAGTTCCGCTGGCCCGAACACTGAAGCTTTCTTT

v_call: TRBV10-3
clone_size: .
d_call: .
j_call: TRBJ1-1
cdr3_aa: CAIRWDQLNTEAFF
cdr3_nt: TGTGCCATCAGATGGGACCAATTGAACACTGAAGCTTTCTTT

v_call: TRBV12-3/TRBV12-4
clone_size: many
d_call: .
j_call: TRBJ1-1
cdr3_aa: CASRAGAPGNTEAFF
cdr3_nt: TGTGCCAGCAGGGCAGGGGCGCCTGGGAACACTGAAGCTTTCTTT

v_call: TRBV30
clone_size: few
d_call: TRBD1
j_call: TRBJ1-1
cdr3_aa: CAWTGTENTEAFF
cdr3_nt: TGTGCCTGGACCGGGACAGAGAACACTGAAGCTTTCTTT

v_call: TRBV12-3/TRBV12-4
clone_size: once
d_call: .
j_call: TRBJ2-2
cdr3_aa: CASHKPKNGELFF
cdr3_nt: TGTGCCAGTCATAAACCCAAGAACGGGGAGCTGTTTTTT

v_call: TRBV7-3
clone_size: .
d_call: TRBD1
j_call: TRBJ2-5
cdr3_aa: CASGQGARGVQETQYF
cdr3_nt: TGTGCCAGCGGGCAGGGGGCGCGAGGGGTACAAGAGACCCAGTACTTC

v_call: TRBV14
clone_size: few
d_call: .
j_call: TRBJ2-5
cdr3_aa: CASSQGRVAGAQETQYF
cdr3_nt: TGTGCCAGCAGCCAAGGGCGGGTCGCCGGGGCACAAGAGACCCAGTACTTC